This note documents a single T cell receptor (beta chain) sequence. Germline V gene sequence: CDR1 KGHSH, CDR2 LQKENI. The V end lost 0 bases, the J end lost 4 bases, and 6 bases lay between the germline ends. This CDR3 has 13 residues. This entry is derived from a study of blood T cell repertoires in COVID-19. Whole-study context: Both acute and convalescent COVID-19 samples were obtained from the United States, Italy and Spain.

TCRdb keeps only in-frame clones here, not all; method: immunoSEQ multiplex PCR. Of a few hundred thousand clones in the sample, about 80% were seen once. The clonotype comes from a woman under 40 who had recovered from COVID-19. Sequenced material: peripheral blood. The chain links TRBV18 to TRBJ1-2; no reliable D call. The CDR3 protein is CASSPPQFYGYTF. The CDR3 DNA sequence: TGTGCCAGCTCACCACCGCAGTTCTATGGCTACACCTTC.